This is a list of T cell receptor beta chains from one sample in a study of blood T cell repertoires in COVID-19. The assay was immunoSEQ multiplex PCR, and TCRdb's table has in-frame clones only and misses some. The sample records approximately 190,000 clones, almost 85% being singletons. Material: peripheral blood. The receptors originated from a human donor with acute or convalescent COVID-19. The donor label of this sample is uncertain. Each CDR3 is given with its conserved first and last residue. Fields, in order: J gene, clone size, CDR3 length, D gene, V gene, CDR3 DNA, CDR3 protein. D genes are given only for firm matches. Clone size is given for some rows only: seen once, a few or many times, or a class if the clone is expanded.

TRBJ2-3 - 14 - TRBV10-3 TGTGCCATCAGTGAAGGGAGTGTAGTAGATACGCAGTATTTT CAISEGSVVDTQYF
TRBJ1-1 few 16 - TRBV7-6 TGTGCCAGCAGCTTATCCCCCCCGACAGCGAACACTGAAGCTTTCTTT CASSLSPPTANTEAFF
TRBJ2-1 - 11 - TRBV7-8 TGTGCCAGCAGCCCTTCGGATGAGCAGTTCTTC CASSPSDEQFF
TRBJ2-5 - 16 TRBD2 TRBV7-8 TGTGCCAGCAGCTTAGCGCCAGCGGGAGGGCCAAAGACCCAGTACTTC CASSLAPAGGPKTQYF
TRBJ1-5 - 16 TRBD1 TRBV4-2 TGTGCCAGCAGCGTCCATTTCACAGGGGCCAATCAGCCCCAGCATTTT CASSVHFTGANQPQHF
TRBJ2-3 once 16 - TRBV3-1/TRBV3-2 TGTGCCAGCAGCCGGGAGGCCCCAGGCCCCACAGATACGCAGTATTTT CASSREAPGPTDTQYF
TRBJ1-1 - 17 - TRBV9 TGTGCCAGCAGCGCACGCTTTGGGGGCCTAATGAACACTGAAGCTTTCTTT CASSARFGGLMNTEAFF
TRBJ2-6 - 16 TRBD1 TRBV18 TGTGCCAGCTCACCGGGACAGATCTCTGGGGCCAACGTCCTGACTTTC CASSPGQISGANVLTF
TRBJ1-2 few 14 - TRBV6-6 TGTGCCAGCAGTTACACGGGGGGGAGCTATGGCTACACCTTC CASSYTGGSYGYTF
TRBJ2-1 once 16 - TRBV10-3 TGTGCCATCAGTGAGTCGGTTGGGCCTCAGCCTGCTGAGCAGTTCTTC CAISESVGPQPAEQFF
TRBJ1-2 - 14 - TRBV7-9 TGTGCCAGCAGCTTAGTTGGCCGCTCCTATGGCTACACCTTC CASSLVGRSYGYTF
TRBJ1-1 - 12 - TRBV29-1 TGCAGCGTTGGGAGGGATTCCGGTGAAGCTTTCTTT CSVGRDSGEAFF
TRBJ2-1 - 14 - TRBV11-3 TGTGCCAGCAGCCCCTCCGGAGGGGGGGCTGAGCAGTTCTTC CASSPSGGGAEQFF
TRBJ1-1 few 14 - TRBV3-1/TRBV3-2 TGTGCCAGCAGCCGGGGGGGCATGAACACTGAAGCTTTCTTT CASSRGGMNTEAFF
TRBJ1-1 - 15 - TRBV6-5 TGTGCCAGCAGGTTCAGTTACATACCGAACACTGAAGCTTTCTTT CASRFSYIPNTEAFF
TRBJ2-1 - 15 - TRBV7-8 TGTGCCAGCGCGTGGCGCCCCTCGGGTAACAATGAGCAGTTCTTC CASAWRPSGNNEQFF
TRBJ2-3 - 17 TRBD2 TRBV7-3 TGTGCCAGCAGCTTAGCCGGGACTAGCGGGAGAACAGATACGCAGTATTTT CASSLAGTSGRTDTQYF
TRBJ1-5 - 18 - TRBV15 TGTGCCACCAGCAGAGATATTGGGGGGTCAGGGCGCAATCAGCCCCAGCATTTT CATSRDIGGSGRNQPQHF
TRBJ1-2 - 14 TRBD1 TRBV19 TGTGCCAGTAGTGAGGACAGGGGGCGTCGGGGCTACACCTTC CASSEDRGRRGYTF
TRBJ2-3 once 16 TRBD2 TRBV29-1 TGCAGCGTTGTCCCGGGACTAGCCGACTCGGCGGATACGCAGTATTTT CSVVPGLADSADTQYF
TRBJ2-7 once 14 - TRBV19 TGTGCCAGTAGTATCGCGGCGGGCACCTACGAGCAGTACTTC CASSIAAGTYEQYF
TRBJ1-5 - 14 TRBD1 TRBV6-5 TGTGCCAGCAGTTCCCGACAGGGATGGCAGCCCCAGCATTTT CASSSRQGWQPQHF
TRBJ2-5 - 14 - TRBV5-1 TGCGCCAGCAGCTCCCCCGGGATTCAAGAGACCCAGTACTTC CASSSPGIQETQYF
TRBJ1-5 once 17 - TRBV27 TGTGCCAGCAGTCGACTGCGAGGGGGATATAGCAATCAGCCCCAGCATTTT CASSRLRGGYSNQPQHF
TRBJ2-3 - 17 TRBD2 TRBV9 TGTGCCAGCAGCCCCTTGGCGGGAGGGATCGGGGGAGATACGCAGTATTTT CASSPLAGGIGGDTQYF
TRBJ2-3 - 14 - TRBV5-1 TGCGCCAGCAGCTTGGGGAGCCGCACAGATACGCAGTATTTT CASSLGSRTDTQYF
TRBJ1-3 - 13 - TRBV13 TGTGCCAGCAGCTCCTTCTCTGGAAACACCATATATTTT CASSSFSGNTIYF
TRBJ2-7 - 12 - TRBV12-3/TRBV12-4 TGTGCCAGCAGAAATCCTAGTACGGAGCAGTACTTC CASRNPSTEQYF
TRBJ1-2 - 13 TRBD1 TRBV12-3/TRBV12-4 TGTGCCAGCAGCTTACAGGGGGCAGGGGGCTACACCTTC CASSLQGAGGYTF
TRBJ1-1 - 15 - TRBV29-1 TGCAGCGTTGAAATTTATAGACAGATGAACACTGAAGCTTTCTTT CSVEIYRQMNTEAFF
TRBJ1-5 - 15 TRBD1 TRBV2 TGTGCCAGCAGTGTCGCAGGGGGGCCTAATCAGCCCCAGCATTTT CASSVAGGPNQPQHF
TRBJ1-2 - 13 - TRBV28 TGTGCCAGCAGTTTGGGTGGGCACTATGGCTACACCTTC CASSLGGHYGYTF
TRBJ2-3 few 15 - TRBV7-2 TGTGCCAGCAGCTTAGCGTCAGGGGAGTCAGATACGCAGTATTTT CASSLASGESDTQYF
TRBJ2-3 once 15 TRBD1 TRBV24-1 TGTGCCACCAGTGATCCTGGACAGGGTACAGATACGCAGTATTTT CATSDPGQGTDTQYF
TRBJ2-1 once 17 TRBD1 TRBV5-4 TGTGCCAGCAGCTTGGGAATGACAGGGGCAAAGGGCAATGAGCAGTTCTTC CASSLGMTGAKGNEQFF
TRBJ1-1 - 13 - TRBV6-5 TGTGCCAGCAGTTATCAGTTGAACACTGAAGCTTTCTTT CASSYQLNTEAFF
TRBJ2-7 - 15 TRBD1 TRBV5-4 TGTGCCAGCAGCTCCCTGGGGGACAGGGGGACCGAGCAGTACTTC CASSSLGDRGTEQYF
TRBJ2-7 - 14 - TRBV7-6 TGTGCCAGCAGCTCAAGTCTAGCGACCTACGAGCAGTACTTC CASSSSLATYEQYF
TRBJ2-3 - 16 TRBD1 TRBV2 TGTGCCAGCAGTCCCGGGACAGAGATTAGCACAGATACGCAGTATTTT CASSPGTEISTDTQYF
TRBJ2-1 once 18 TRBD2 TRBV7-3 TGTGCCAGCAGCTCAAGGGGTTACGGACTAGCGGGGTACAATGAGCAGTTCTTC CASSSRGYGLAGYNEQFF
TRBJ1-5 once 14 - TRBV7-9 TGTGCCAGCAGCTTAGATCGTAGCAATCAGCCCCAGCATTTT CASSLDRSNQPQHF
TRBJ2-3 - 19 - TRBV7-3 TGTGCCAGCAGCTTAACTAGTGGGCAGGGCCTCTCTCGCACAGATACGCAGTATTTT CASSLTSGQGLSRTDTQYF
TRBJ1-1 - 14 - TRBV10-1 TGCGCCAGCAACCCCCGGACAGTGACGACTGAAGCTTTCTTT CASNPRTVTTEAFF
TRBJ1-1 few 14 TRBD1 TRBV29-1 TGCAGCGCCCCTAGGACAGGGGGTAGGACTGAAGCTTTCTTT CSAPRTGGRTEAFF
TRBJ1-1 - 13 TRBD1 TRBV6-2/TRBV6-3 TGTGCCAGCAGTTCAGGGGGGTCTACTGAAGCTTTCTTT CASSSGGSTEAFF
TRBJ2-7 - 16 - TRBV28 TGTGCCAGCAGCCCCTCTTCCGTTAGGAGAGCCTACGAGCAGTACTTC CASSPSSVRRAYEQYF
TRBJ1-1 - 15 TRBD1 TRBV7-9 TGTGCCAGCAGCTTGGCAGGGGGCAGGGACACTGAAGCTTTCTTT CASSLAGGRDTEAFF
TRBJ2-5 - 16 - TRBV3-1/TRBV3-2 TGTGCCAGCAGCCAAGATTTTGGCATGTACCAAGAGACCCAGTACTTC CASSQDFGMYQETQYF
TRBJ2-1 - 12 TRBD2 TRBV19 TGTGCCAGTAGTTCCCAGCGGGGCGAGCAGTTCTTC CASSSQRGEQFF